The next 24 T cell receptor beta chains were all read from a single sample in a study of T cells of healthy individuals. TCRdb redid the calling of the 5' RACE reads with MiXCR, one entry per CDR3 protein. The sample contains approximately 58,000 distinct CDR3 sequences, roughly 14% of which appear only once. The receptors originated from a human donor in good health.

The table lists this clonotype with many counts. The rearrangement uses TRBV10-3 and TRBJ2-5; no clear D gene. Trimming pared 5 bases from V and 2 bases from J, leaving 15 bases between. Germline assignment: CDR1 ENHRY and CDR2 SYGVKD. The CDR3 is 15 residues long. DNA of the CDR3: TGTGCCATCAGTCGGTCGGCCGGCGAGCAAGAGACCCAGTACTTC. Its protein is CAISRSAGEQETQYF.

V and J are TRBV19 and TRBJ1-1, with D possibly being TRBD1 (5 bases). Germline V gene sequence: CDR1 LNHDA, CDR2 SQIVND (reference sequence). The V and J ends lost 0 bases and 1 base respectively, with 9 bases between them. CDR3 length: 15 amino acids. CDR3 sequence (DNA): TGTGCCAGTAGTATAGAGGTAAGGGGGAACACTGAAGCTTTCTTT. This codes for CASSIEVRGNTEAFF.

This clonotype was detected a few times. The rearrangement uses TRBV10-3 and TRBJ2-5, with TRBD1 as a possible D gene (6 bases). Looked up from germline, CDR1 is ENHRY and CDR2 is SYGVKD. The V and J ends lost 6 bases and 3 bases respectively, with 11 bases between them. The length of the CDR3 is 13 residues. CDR3 amino acids: CAISGSGEETQYF. The CDR3 coding sequence is TGTGCCATCAGCGGATCAGGGGAAGAGACCCAGTACTTC.

The chain combines TRBV20-1 with TRBJ1-5; unclear D gene. CDR3 length: 13 residues. CDR1 is DFQATT and CDR2 is SNEGSKA in the germline V gene (reference sequence). With 3 bases removed from V and 0 bases from J, the gap between germline ends came to 6 bases. CDR3 nucleotide sequence: TGCAGTGCTAGTTCTCCTAGCAATCAGCCCCAGCATTTT. This sequence encodes CSASSPSNQPQHF.

This clonotype was detected a few times. The chain couples TRBV7-9 to TRBJ2-3; 7 nucleotides match TRBD2. The germline V gene encodes CDR1 SEHNR and CDR2 FQNEAQ (reference sequence). CDR3 length: 14 residues. With 3 bases clipped from V and 2 bases from J, the junction kept 2 bases outside the gene matches. CDR3: CASSLGGNTDTQYF. As DNA, the CDR3 is TGTGCCAGCAGCTTGGGAGGGAACACAGATACGCAGTATTTT.

This clonotype was counted a few times. The chain has TRBV10-3 and TRBJ2-7, with unresolved D. The CDR3 totals 12 residues. V was cut by 5 bases and J by 2 bases, with 7 bases left in between. From germline, CDR1 is ENHRY and CDR2 SYGVKD. The CDR3, as DNA: TGTGCCATCAGTTCTACAACCTACGAGCAGTACTTC. It translates to CAISSTTYEQYF.

This chain links TRBV12-3 or TRBV12-4 with TRBJ1-1; no clear D gene. Trimming cost V 6 bases and J 2 bases, with 13 bases left between them. The CDR3 has 14 amino acids. The CDR3 DNA is TGTGCCAGCAGCTTTAGGACGGTAAACACTGAAGCTTTCTTT. Its protein is CASSFRTVNTEAFF.

This clonotype showed up many times. An end of the junction does not agree with germline; a read error may underlie this. This chain connects TRBV12-3 or TRBV12-4 to TRBJ2-1, with D unresolved. This CDR3 region has 11 residues. The CDR3 here is CASSSFNEQFF. The DNA of the CDR3 is TGTGCCAGCAGTTCCTTCAATGAGCAGTTCTTC.

This clonotype appeared a few times. The V call is TRBV12-3 or TRBV12-4, the J call TRBJ1-2; D is undetermined. The length of the CDR3 is 13 residues. Trimming left V 7 bases short and J 6 bases short, with 15 bases between. The CDR3 region is CASTLRGADGYTF. For the CDR3, the DNA is TGTGCCAGCACCTTGCGGGGAGCGGATGGCTACACCTTC.

Comment on this clonotype: This may be a read error: a much more frequent sequence differs by one nucleotide. V is TRBV6-1 and J is TRBJ1-2; D not certain. V was trimmed by 4 bases and J by 2 bases, leaving 14 bases between them. Germline V gene data show CDR1 as MNHNS and CDR2 as SASEGT. The length of the CDR3 is 15 residues. Here the CDR3 DNA reads TGTGCCAGCAGTGTCGTGGCGACGGCAAACTATGGCTACACCTTC. This translates into CASSVVATANYGYTF.

The chain has TRBV29-1 and TRBJ1-1; TRBD1 is a possible D gene (6 bases). The V and J ends lost 5 bases and 8 bases respectively, with 9 bases between them. Germline V gene sequence: CDR1 SQVTM, CDR2 ANQGSEA. The CDR3 covers 10 residues. CDR3 protein: CSVWGTEAFF. The DNA of the CDR3 is TGCAGCGTTTGGGGGACAGAAGCTTTCTTT.

With regard to this clonotype: This may be a read error, as it is one base from a much larger clone. The chain links TRBV20-1 to TRBJ2-3, with 10 bases that match TRBD2. The CDR3 length is 15 residues. Looked up from germline, CDR1 is DFQATT and CDR2 is SNEGSKA (reference sequence). V lost 1 base to trimming and J lost 1 base; unmatched junction nucleotides: 2. In DNA form, the CDR3 reads TGCAGTGCTAGAGGGACTAGCGGACGCACAGATACGCAGTATTTT. Protein: CSARGTSGRTDTQYF.

This clonotype was counted between two and nine times. The J gene is TRBJ2-6, the V gene TRBV5-6; D is unclear. The CDR3 extends over 12 amino acids. V was trimmed by 5 bases and J by 4 bases, leaving 4 bases between them. CDR1 is SGHDT and CDR2 is YYEEEE in the germline V gene. CDR3 bases: TGTGCCAGCAGACTAGGGGCCAACGTCCTGACTTTC. Residues: CASRLGANVLTF.

The chain carries TRBV4-1 and TRBJ1-5; tentatively, D is TRBD1 (6 bases). Looked up from germline, CDR1 is MGHRA and CDR2 is YSYEKL. The V end lost 0 bases, the J end lost 5 bases, and 11 bases lay between the germline ends. The CDR3 is made up of 15 amino acids. The CDR3 bases are TGCGCCAGCAGCCAAGATCGGGGGGGCTATCAGCCCCAGCATTTT. Protein product: CASSQDRGGYQPQHF.

The chain has TRBV19 and TRBJ2-7, with D uncertain. This CDR3 comprises 13 residues. Germline V gene lookup returns CDR1 LNHDA and CDR2 SQIVND (reference sequence). Between the trimmed V and J ends, which lost 7 bases and 0 bases, there was a span of 10 bases. The CDR3 DNA reads TGTGCCAGTAAAACGGAAAGCTCCTACGAGCAGTACTTC. Protein product: CASKTESSYEQYF.

At least ten counts were recorded for this clonotype. The V call is TRBV7-9, the J call TRBJ1-6, with D uncertain. The V end was cut by 2 bases, the J end by 7 bases, with 9 bases between. Germline assignment: CDR1 SEHNR and CDR2 FQNEAQ (reference sequence). The CDR3 is made up of 14 amino acids. Written as DNA, the CDR3 is TGTGCCAGCAGCTTATCGACGGACAATTCACCCCTCCACTTT. This sequence encodes CASSLSTDNSPLHF.

V is TRBV25-1 and J is TRBJ2-5; no clear D. Per the germline V gene, CDR1 is MGHDK and CDR2 is SYGVNS. The ends were cut back, 5 bases at V and 7 bases at J, with 14 bases in the middle. The CDR3 has 13 amino acids. The DNA of the CDR3 is TGTGCCAGCAGTCCTGACGACCACGGGACCCAGTACTTC. It translates to CASSPDDHGTQYF.

The gene calls are TRBV25-1 and TRBJ2-7, with D unclear. Germline CDR1 MGHDK, CDR2 SYGVNS. This CDR3 is 13 amino acids long. Here the CDR3 DNA reads TGTGAAAGAAGTGACAACCTCTCCTACGAGCAGTACTTC. Translation: CERSDNLSYEQYF.

This clonotype occurred many times. The gene calls are TRBV6-1 and TRBJ2-3, with a possible D match to TRBD1 (6 bases). The germline gives CDR1 MNHNS, CDR2 SASEGT. Trimming took 5 bases from V and 3 from J, leaving 12 bases between them. The CDR3 runs 14 residues. The chain's CDR3 is CASSPHGQTDTQYF. The CDR3 DNA follows: TGTGCCAGCAGTCCCCATGGACAGACAGATACGCAGTATTTT.

The chain recombines TRBV13 with TRBJ2-5, with 8 nucleotides matching TRBD2. Germline-derived CDR1 and CDR2 are PRHDT and FYEKMQ (reference sequence). The V gene end was trimmed by 5 bases and the J gene end by 5 bases; junction bases not matched to a gene: 10. This CDR3 comprises 15 residues. This CDR3 is CASSAQLAVGETQYF. The CDR3 region has the DNA TGTGCCAGCAGCGCTCAACTAGCGGTGGGGGAGACCCAGTACTTC.

This clonotype was observed at least ten times. The chain has TRBV4-2 and TRBJ2-1; the D gene is possibly TRBD1 (7 bases). The length of the CDR3 is 17 residues. Trimming pared 4 bases from V and 3 bases from J, leaving 19 bases between. Germline V gene sequence: CDR1 LGHNA, CDR2 YNFKEQ. This CDR3 is CASSLSRRAGGYNEQFF. The DNA of the CDR3 is TGTGCCAGCAGCCTATCACGGAGGGCAGGGGGCTACAATGAGCAGTTCTTC.

This chain links TRBV9 with TRBJ2-3, with TRBD2 identical over 8 bases. Germline values: CDR1 SGDLS, CDR2 YYNGEE. V lost 4 bases and J lost 2; bases outside the gene matches: 9. This CDR3 is built from 16 residues. CDR3 loop: CASSPGGGGTTDTQYF. The CDR3 DNA sequence: TGTGCCAGCAGCCCGGGGGGCGGGGGGACCACAGATACGCAGTATTTT.

This chain joins TRBV10-3 and TRBJ2-5; D might be TRBD1 (6 bases). The length of the CDR3 is 14 residues. Germline loops: CDR1 ENHRY, CDR2 SYGVKD. V was shortened by 4 bases and J by 2 bases, with 11 bases between the two germline ends. The CDR3, as DNA: TGTGCCATCAGTGGGAGCCAGGGGCAAGAGACCCAGTACTTC. It specifies CAISGSQGQETQYF.

The J gene is TRBJ1-2, the V gene TRBV4-3; D gene uncertain. The V and J ends lost 0 bases and 0 bases respectively, with 20 bases between them. The CDR3 totals 19 residues. Germline V gives CDR1 LGHNA, CDR2 YSLEER. This CDR3 reads CASSQDRKYTAAPNYGYTF. CDR3 sequence (DNA): TGCGCCAGCAGCCAAGATCGAAAATATACCGCCGCACCTAACTATGGCTACACCTTC.